The 28 T cell receptor beta chains listed next were all sequenced from one sample in a study of CD8 T cells in Susac syndrome. The authors reverse transcribed about 0.5 to 1 ug RNA with random hexamers. TCRdb called the immunoSEQ multiplex PCR reads again in MiXCR, with one record for every CDR3 protein. There are 110,000 or so distinct CDR3 sequences in the sample; around 93% occur only once, and around 0.12% lies in the top ten. Material for sequencing was CD8+ T cells from PBMCs. The receptors were gathered from a human donor in good health.

In its sample, this clonotype was seen a few times. The CDR3 nucleotides read TGTGCCAGCAGCCAAACCTCCGGGACTAGCGGGAGGGGCAATGAGCAGTTCTTC. This translates into CASSQTSGTSGRGNEQFF. V and J are TRBV9 and TRBJ2-1, with 16 bases matching TRBD2. The CDR3 runs 18 residues. Looked up from germline, CDR1 is SGDLS and CDR2 is YYNGEE. V was pared by 4 bases and J by 6 bases, with 10 bases of the junction left unmatched.

V and J are TRBV29-1 and TRBJ1-2; possibly TRBD1 for D (5 bases). Trimming took off 4 bases at V and 3 bases at J, with 9 bases between the two ends. The CDR3 length is 12 residues. The germline V gene encodes CDR1 SQVTM and CDR2 ANQGSEA. The CDR3 region is CSVGDRHYGYTF. CDR3 DNA sequence: TGCAGCGTTGGTGACAGACACTATGGCTACACCTTC. The full variable domain, its missing parts supplied by reference TRBV29-1 and TRBJ1-2, is SAVISQKPSRDICQRGTSLTIQCQVDSQVTMMFWYRQQPGQSLTLIATANQGSEATYESGFVIDKFPISRPNLTFSTLTVSNMSPEDSSIYLCSVGDRHYGYTFGSGTRLTVV.

The V and J genes are TRBV12-3 or TRBV12-4 and TRBJ2-7, with D perhaps TRBD2 (5 bases). Trimming pared 7 bases from V and 6 bases from J, leaving 13 bases between. The CDR3 totals 12 residues. CDR3 DNA: TGTGCCAGCACCCGGGTTGGGAGCGAGCAGTACTTC. Translating gives CASTRVGSEQYF.

V is TRBV19 and J is TRBJ1-4; D ambiguous. The germline CDR1 and CDR2 sequences are LNHDA and SQIVND (reference sequence). V lost 6 bases and J lost 5, with 13 bases in between. This CDR3 spans 14 amino acids. The CDR3 is CASSGLTGNEKLFF. The CDR3 region has the DNA TGTGCCAGTAGCGGTCTAACGGGGAATGAAAAACTGTTTTTT.

The chain employs TRBV28 and TRBJ2-7; maybe TRBD2 (6 bases). Trimming left V 6 bases short and J 5 bases short, with 23 bases between. The CDR3 is 16 amino acids. CDR1 and CDR2 (germline): MDHEN, SYDVKM. The CDR3 region is CASRLMGRRGSDEQYF. The CDR3 nucleotides are TGTGCCAGCAGACTTATGGGCCGACGGGGGAGCGACGAGCAGTACTTC.

The chain uses TRBV20-1 and TRBJ1-6, with D tentatively TRBD1 (5 bases). Germline loops: CDR1 DFQATT, CDR2 SNEGSKA (reference sequence). Between the trimmed V and J ends, which lost 1 base and 0 bases, there was a span of 10 bases. The length of the CDR3 is 16 residues. In nucleotides, the CDR3 is TGCAGTGCTAGAGGTGGGACGTCCTCCTATAATTCACCCCTCCACTTT. This gives the protein CSARGGTSSYNSPLHF.

V and J are TRBV19 and TRBJ1-5; D not certain. Per germline, CDR1 LNHDA and CDR2 SQIVND (reference sequence). The CDR3 is made up of 15 amino acids. Trimming removed 3 bases from V and 7 bases from J, with 16 bases in between. CDR3 region: CASSIALEGGQPQHF. In nucleotides, the CDR3 is TGTGCCAGTAGTATCGCGCTTGAGGGCGGACAGCCCCAGCATTTT.

The chain employs TRBV29-1 and TRBJ1-2; TRBD1 aligns across 10 bases. J lost 6 bases, V lost 7 bases, and 8 bases had no gene match. The CDR3 is made up of 13 amino acids. Germline CDR1 reads SQVTM; CDR2 reads ANQGSEA. The chain's CDR3 is CSATPGTGDGYTF. DNA for the CDR3: TGCAGCGCCACCCCCGGGACAGGGGATGGCTACACCTTC.

This sequence joins TRBV7-2 and TRBJ2-3; unclear D gene. V was clipped by 4 bases and J by 3 bases, with 11 bases between them. CDR3 size: 14 residues. The germline gives CDR1 SGHTA, CDR2 FQGNSA. CDR3 residues: CASSSPMGTDTQYF. CDR3 coding DNA: TGTGCCAGCAGCTCCCCTATGGGAACAGATACGCAGTATTTT.

The V gene is TRBV20-1, the J gene TRBJ1-1; D gene ambiguous. Between the trimmed V and J ends, which lost 5 bases and 7 bases, there was a span of 20 bases. The CDR3 consists of 14 residues. Per the germline V gene, CDR1 is DFQATT and CDR2 is SNEGSKA (reference sequence). The CDR3 is CSAGRWAGPFEAFF. DNA of the CDR3: TGCAGTGCTGGCCGCTGGGCAGGCCCCTTTGAAGCTTTCTTT.

This chain connects TRBV7-2 to TRBJ2-3, with 9 bases aligning to TRBD1. Germline V gene data show CDR1 as SGHTA and CDR2 as FQGNSA. The CDR3 is 17 residues long. Trimming took 4 bases from V and 4 from J; bases not matched to a gene: 12. Here the CDR3 reads CASSSTPGQGRADTQYF. In DNA form, the CDR3 reads TGTGCCAGCAGCTCAACCCCGGGACAGGGTCGGGCAGATACGCAGTATTTT.

This clonotype was found once. The J gene is TRBJ2-1, the V gene TRBV18, with 9 bases identical to TRBD1. The germline V gene has CDR1 KGHSH and CDR2 LQKENI. This CDR3 region has 18 residues. The V gene end was trimmed by 1 base and the J gene end by 6 bases; junction bases not matched to a gene: 13. CDR3 region: CASSPRQAGTGSGNEQFF. The CDR3 DNA is TGTGCCAGCTCACCACGTCAAGCCGGGACAGGGTCAGGCAATGAGCAGTTCTTC.

The chain recombines TRBV6-4 with TRBJ2-3; D unclear. The CDR3 extends over 13 amino acids. V was pared by 2 bases and J by 6 bases, with 9 bases between. Germline assignment: CDR1 MRHNA and CDR2 SNTAGT. CDR3 in DNA: TGTGCCAGCAGTGACAGTCTCGCGGATACGCAGTATTTT. Translating gives CASSDSLADTQYF.

The chain has TRBV6-2 or TRBV6-3 and TRBJ2-2; 8 bases match TRBD1. The CDR3 consists of 16 residues. V trimming: 8 bases; J trimming: 0 bases; junction bases outside the gene matches: 8. Germline V lookup: CDR1 MNHEY, CDR2 SVGEGT. The DNA for the CDR3 is TGTGCCAGCCAGGGGGCGGGGATTACGAACACCGGGGAGCTGTTTTTT. Its protein is CASQGAGITNTGELFF.

The chain joins TRBV25-1 to TRBJ1-2; 7 bases are shared with TRBD1. V was clipped by 4 bases and J by 7 bases; unmatched bases: 15. The CDR3 runs to 16 residues. In germline, CDR1 is MGHDK, CDR2 SYGVNS. In DNA form, the CDR3 reads TGTGCCAGCAGTGGGAGGGGGGGGGACAGCATTTTTGGCTACACCTTC. It specifies CASSGRGGDSIFGYTF.

V is TRBV29-1 and J is TRBJ1-2; 7 bases line up with TRBD1. CDR3 length equals 13 residues. With V trimmed by 2 bases and J by 7 bases, 7 bases remained unmatched. Germline assignment: CDR1 SQVTM and CDR2 ANQGSEA. CDR3 protein: CSVEPTGEIGYTF. CDR3 in DNA: TGCAGCGTTGAACCTACAGGGGAAATTGGCTACACCTTC.

The CDR3 coding sequence is TGCAGTGCACGTGGGGGACAGGGGGCGGGAGAGACCCAGTACTTC. Translated: CSARGGQGAGETQYF. The gene calls are TRBV20-1 and TRBJ2-5, with 12 bases that match TRBD1. CDR3 size: 15 residues. Germline trimming cut 6 bases from V and 4 bases from J; bases unmatched to any gene: 9. Germline V gene sequence: CDR1 DFQATT, CDR2 SNEGSKA (reference sequence).

The CDR3 DNA sequence: TGTGCCAGCAGTCTGGGCGGGGTAGCCCCGGATACGCAGTATTTT. Protein: CASSLGGVAPDTQYF. The chain has TRBV6-2 or TRBV6-3 and TRBJ2-3, with D maybe TRBD2 (6 bases). The CDR3 is made up of 15 amino acids. Germline V lookup: CDR1 MNHEY, CDR2 SVGEGT. Trimming left V 5 bases short and J 6 bases short, with 18 bases between.

The CDR3 here is CASSGQGYKSEQYF. In nucleotides, the CDR3 is TGTGCCAGCAGCGGACAGGGGTACAAATCCGAGCAGTACTTC. The rearrangement links TRBV7-2 to TRBJ2-7; 9 bases are shared with TRBD1. Germline loops: CDR1 SGHTA, CDR2 FQGNSA. Trimming at V came to 5 bases and at J to 6 bases, leaving 8 bases not matched to a gene. This CDR3 contains 14 residues.

The chain carries TRBV5-5 and TRBJ1-5; no firm D call. The germline V gene has CDR1 SGHKS and CDR2 YYEKEE (reference sequence). The germline V and J ends were trimmed by 0 bases and 6 bases, with 7 bases remaining between them. This CDR3 is 13 amino acids long. The CDR3 here is CASSLADVQPQHF. The CDR3 region has the DNA TGTGCCAGCAGCTTGGCCGATGTTCAGCCCCAGCATTTT.

The CDR3 region is CSASSRGRGYGYTF. The CDR3 nucleotides read TGCAGTGCTAGTAGCCGGGGGCGCGGCTATGGCTACACCTTC. The J gene is TRBJ1-2, the V gene TRBV20-1; D perhaps matches TRBD1 (6 bases). The CDR3 has 14 residues. CDR1 DFQATT and CDR2 SNEGSKA come from the germline V gene (reference sequence). Trimming took off 3 bases at V and 4 bases at J, with 15 bases between the two ends.

The rearrangement links TRBV6-1 to TRBJ2-3; perhaps TRBD2 as D (6 bases). The CDR3 runs to 17 residues. V lost 3 bases and J lost 2, with 18 bases in between. Looked up from germline, CDR1 is MNHNS and CDR2 is SASEGT. CDR3 protein: CASSEAPRDFPTDTQYF. The CDR3 coding sequence is TGTGCCAGCAGTGAGGCTCCTCGGGACTTTCCCACAGATACGCAGTATTTT.

The gene calls are TRBV18 and TRBJ1-5; D unclear. CDR3 length equals 13 residues. Per germline, CDR1 KGHSH and CDR2 LQKENI. V was clipped by 3 bases and J by 3 bases, with 6 bases between them. In DNA, the CDR3 is TGTGCCAGCTCACCTCAACCCAATCAGCCCCAGCATTTT. Its translation is CASSPQPNQPQHF.

This chain links TRBV28 with TRBJ2-3, with TRBD2 matching 9 bases. The CDR3 spans 14 residues. Germline CDR1 MDHEN, CDR2 SYDVKM. V trimming: 5 bases; J trimming: 7 bases; junction bases outside the gene matches: 7. CDR3 in DNA: TGTGCCAGCAGTCGACGCGGGGGGGGTAATACGCAGTATTTT. Protein sequence: CASSRRGGGNTQYF.

V gene TRBV5-1 combines with J gene TRBJ2-1; 9 nucleotides line up with TRBD2. CDR3 length equals 15 residues. Germline loops: CDR1 SGHRS, CDR2 YFSETQ. V trimming: 0 bases; J trimming: 7 bases; junction bases outside the gene matches: 5. CDR3 residues: CASSLVLAGTNEQFF. The CDR3 coding sequence is TGCGCCAGCAGCTTGGTTCTAGCGGGAACAAATGAGCAGTTCTTC.

The chain joins TRBV7-2 to TRBJ2-3; D gene uncertain. The CDR3 is 13 amino acids. Germline V lookup: CDR1 SGHTA, CDR2 FQGNSA. With 2 bases removed from V and 6 bases from J, the gap between germline ends came to 9 bases. The DNA of the CDR3 is TGTGCCAGCAGCTTAATCGCCCTCGATACGCAGTATTTT. It specifies CASSLIALDTQYF.

This chain links TRBV29-1 with TRBJ1-1; 9 bases align to TRBD1. CDR1 is SQVTM and CDR2 is ANQGSEA in the germline V gene. The CDR3 sequence is 18 residues long. V lost 6 bases and J lost 7; bases outside the gene matches: 24. The CDR3, as DNA: TGCAGCGTCGAGAGGTTAAACGCGGGACAGGGAAGCCGAAGTGAAGCTTTCTTT. Its translation: CSVERLNAGQGSRSEAFF.

This clonotype was seen only once. The rearrangement links TRBV3-1 to TRBJ1-2, with a weak D call TRBD1 (5 bases). V gave up 0 bases and J gave up 4 bases, with 12 bases separating them. Per germline, CDR1 LGHDT and CDR2 YNNKEL (reference sequence). The CDR3 runs to 15 residues. The CDR3 sequence: CASSQDWRGAYGYTF. DNA of the CDR3: TGTGCCAGCAGCCAAGATTGGAGGGGTGCCTATGGCTACACCTTC.